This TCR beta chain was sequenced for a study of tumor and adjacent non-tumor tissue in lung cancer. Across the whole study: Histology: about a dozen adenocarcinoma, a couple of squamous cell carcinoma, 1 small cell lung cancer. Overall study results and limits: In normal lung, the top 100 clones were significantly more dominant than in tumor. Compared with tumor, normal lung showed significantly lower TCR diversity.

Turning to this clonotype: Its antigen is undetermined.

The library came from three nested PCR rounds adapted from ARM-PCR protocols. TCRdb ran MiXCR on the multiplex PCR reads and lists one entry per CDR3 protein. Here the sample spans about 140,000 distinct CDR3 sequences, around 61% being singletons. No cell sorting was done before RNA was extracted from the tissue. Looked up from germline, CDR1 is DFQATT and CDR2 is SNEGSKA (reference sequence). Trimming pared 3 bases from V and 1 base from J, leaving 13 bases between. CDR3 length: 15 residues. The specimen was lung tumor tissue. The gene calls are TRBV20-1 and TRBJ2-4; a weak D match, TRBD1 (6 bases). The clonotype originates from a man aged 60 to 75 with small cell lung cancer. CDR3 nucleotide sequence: TGCAGTGCTAGTGGGGACAAGGGGGCCAAAAACATTCAGTACTTC. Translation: CSASGDKGAKNIQYF.